The entry below describes one TCR beta chain. Its antigen is unidentified. CDR1 and CDR2 (germline): SGHNT, YYREEE (reference sequence). Trimming cost V 0 bases and J 6 bases, with 16 bases left between them. This CDR3 spans 16 amino acids. Positive CCR7 selection of CD45RO-negative cells yielded the naive CD8 cells, and terminally differentiated effector memory CD45RA+ cells were excluded. The sample belongs to a study of shared clonotypes between healthy human individuals. The study's findings and limits: Several donors showed sharing of 4.5% to 6% of naive CD4 clonotypes.

Using immunoSEQ multiplex PCR, the repertoire was profiled, and TCRdb retains in-frame clones only, with some absent. This sample has around 550,000 clones, with approximately 96% found just once. The J gene is TRBJ2-1, the V gene TRBV5-4; TRBD2 is a possible D gene (6 bases). Input material: naive CD8+ T cells sorted from blood. This TCR came from a woman aged 25 to 39 in good health. The CDR3 nucleotides read TGTGCCAGCAGCTTGGAAGGTACGGGAGTCTCCAATGAGCAGTTCTTC. This gives the protein CASSLEGTGVSNEQFF.